This T cell receptor beta chain is from a study of somatic mutations in cytotoxic T cells in rheumatoid arthritis. As for the study in general: Blood samples of 30 to 35 ml were drawn from patients (in EDTA) right after diagnosis and before any treatment.

Each population, CD4+ and CD8+ cells, was isolated by positive magnetic bead selection and checked for purity by flow cytometry. Study results and limitations: The top CD8+ clone topped 20% of CD8+ cells in about an eighth of the roughly 65 patients.

Regarding this clone: Its antigen remains unidentified.

Sequencing was performed with immunoSEQ multiplex PCR; in TCRdb, only in-frame clones are kept and a portion is missing. The repertoire holds roughly 2,400 clones, with about three quarters as singletons. Sequenced input: CD8+ T cells sorted from blood. The TCR originated in a man aged 70 or older with rheumatoid arthritis.

The CDR3 DNA sequence: TGTGCCAGCGGGGCCACTAGCGGCCCCTACGAGCAGTACTTC. As protein: CASGATSGPYEQYF. V is TRBV6-1 and J is TRBJ2-7; 8 nucleotides line up with TRBD2. Germline V gene data show CDR1 as MNHNS and CDR2 as SASEGT. The trim removed 8 bases at V and 2 bases at J, leaving 8 bases unmatched. The CDR3 covers 14 residues.